The rows below give T cell receptor beta chains drawn from one sample of a study of beta chain features in type 1 diabetes. Only in-frame clones appear in the TCRdb table, and some are missing; sequencing was by immunoSEQ multiplex PCR. The repertoire includes about 320,000 clones, 12% to 15% of them detected once, and 6.7% sits in the top ten. Sequenced: central memory CD4+ T cells from blood. The receptors were gathered from a man aged 25-45 years in good health. Each CDR3 is given with its conserved first and last residue. Fields, in order: clone size, D gene, CDR3 length, J gene, V gene, CDR3 protein, CDR3 DNA. D genes are given only for firm matches. Size tells how often a clone was seen (once, few, many) or the class of an expanded clone, and some rows leave it out.

>once|-|14|TRBJ2-7|TRBV6-5
CASSYRISSYEQYF
TGTGCCAGCAGTTACCGGATTAGCTCCTACGAGCAGTACTTC
>few|TRBD1|14|TRBJ1-1|TRBV19
CASSIGDREAEAFF
TGTGCCAGTAGTATAGGGGACAGGGAAGCCGAAGCTTTCTTT
>few|TRBD2|19|TRBJ2-6|TRBV4-3
CASSHVGLADVSGANVLTF
TGCGCCAGCAGCCATGTAGGACTAGCGGATGTTTCTGGGGCCAACGTCCTGACTTTC
>many|-|15|TRBJ1-1|TRBV5-1
CASSGWDHQNTEAFF
TGCGCCAGCAGCGGATGGGACCATCAGAACACTGAAGCTTTCTTT
>-|-|14|TRBJ2-2|TRBV6-5
CASNRLSGTGELFF
TGTGCCAGCAATCGGCTATCGGGCACCGGGGAGCTGTTTTTT
>-|-|15|TRBJ2-2|TRBV7-8
CASSLTITGTGELFF
TGTGCCAGCAGCTTGACCATTACTGGGACCGGGGAGCTGTTTTTT
>few|-|13|TRBJ2-7|TRBV4-3
CASSQDRGAGPYF
TGCGCCAGCAGCCAAGATCGAGGGGCGGGGCCGTACTTC
>-|-|14|TRBJ1-1|TRBV5-8
CASSAGGAGTEAFF
TGTGCCAGCAGCGCCGGCGGGGCGGGCACTGAAGCTTTCTTT
>few|TRBD1|15|TRBJ2-7|TRBV5-6
CASSRRTGSPYEQYF
TGTGCCAGCAGCCGAAGGACAGGGAGTCCCTACGAGCAGTACTTC
>-|-|13|TRBJ1-4|TRBV5-1
CASSLGGNEKLFF
TGCGCCAGCAGCTTAGGCGGGAATGAAAAACTGTTTTTT